These 12 T cell receptor beta chains were sequenced from one sample in a study of shared clonotypes between healthy human individuals. Data came from immunoSEQ multiplex PCR; TCRdb stores just in-frame clones and leaves some out. The data hold roughly 1,800,000 clones, with about 95% observed a single time. Naive CD8 cells comprised CD45RO-negative, CCR7-positively selected cells, excluding terminally differentiated effector memory CD45RA+ cells. The sequencing input was naive CD8+ T cells sorted from blood. These receptors all come from a young man in good health.

The rearrangement uses TRBV7-2 and TRBJ2-7, with 13 positions matching TRBD2. The trim removed 1 base at V and 7 bases at J, leaving 4 bases unmatched. This CDR3 is 15 amino acids long. The germline gives CDR1 SGHTA, CDR2 FQGNSA. The CDR3: CASSLDLGLAGEQYF. The CDR3 bases are TGTGCCAGCAGCTTAGATTTGGGACTAGCGGGGGAGCAGTACTTC.

Only one count was recorded for this clone. The rearrangement joins TRBV28 to TRBJ1-2, with 9 bases matching TRBD1. This CDR3 region has 14 residues. Trimming at V came to 2 bases and at J to 6 bases, leaving 4 bases not matched to a gene. Germline V gives CDR1 MDHEN, CDR2 SYDVKM. The CDR3: CASSLVGQGNGYTF. The CDR3, as DNA: TGTGCCAGCAGTTTAGTCGGACAGGGGAATGGCTACACCTTC.

Turning to this clone: Other nucleotide sequences from this sample produce the same CDR3. V and J are TRBV29-1 and TRBJ1-1, with 8 bases aligning to TRBD1. CDR3 length: 12 amino acids. Germline trimming cut 4 bases from V and 6 bases from J; bases unmatched to any gene: 4. In germline, CDR1 is SQVTM, CDR2 ANQGSEA. CDR3 sequence reads: CSVGVQGAEAFF. CDR3 sequence (DNA): TGCAGCGTTGGAGTACAGGGGGCTGAAGCTTTCTTT.

This clone occurred once. The chain is built from TRBV27 and TRBJ1-1; 8 bases map to TRBD1. The CDR3 loop spans 14 amino acids. Per the germline V gene, CDR1 is MNHEY and CDR2 is SMNVEV (reference sequence). With V trimmed by 4 bases and J by 5 bases, 6 bases remained unmatched. The CDR3 sequence is CASSSQGAATEAFF. In nucleotides, the CDR3 is TGTGCCAGCAGTTCGCAGGGGGCGGCAACTGAAGCTTTCTTT.

The chain is built from TRBV7-8 and TRBJ1-2; D is undetermined. The V gene's germline CDR1 is SGHVS and CDR2 FQNEAQ. The V gene lost 0 bases and the J gene lost 2 bases, with 7 bases spanning the gap. The CDR3 loop spans 14 amino acids. CDR3 sequence: CASSLATENYGYTF. CDR3 nucleotide sequence: TGTGCCAGCAGCTTAGCGACGGAAAACTATGGCTACACCTTC.

This chain uses TRBV7-9 with TRBJ2-7; D not resolved. The CDR3 runs to 14 residues. Germline V gene sequence: CDR1 SEHNR, CDR2 FQNEAQ (reference sequence). V gave up 5 bases and J gave up 5 bases, with 16 bases separating them. This CDR3 reads CASSPPNPVHEQYF. The CDR3 DNA follows: TGTGCCAGCAGCCCACCCAATCCGGTCCACGAGCAGTACTTC.

The V gene is TRBV6-5, the J gene TRBJ2-2; 11 positions match TRBD2. V trimming: 2 bases; J trimming: 3 bases; junction bases outside the gene matches: 2. This CDR3 comprises 16 residues. CDR1 is MNHEY, CDR2 SVGAGI, per germline. As DNA, the CDR3 is TGTGCCAGCAGTTACGCTAGCGGGGGGCACACCGGGGAGCTGTTTTTT. Amino acids: CASSYASGGHTGELFF.

This clone was seen a few times. V and J are TRBV28 and TRBJ1-1; D is unresolved. Trimming shortened V by 2 bases and J by 0 bases, and 10 bases separated the two germline ends. Germline assignment: CDR1 MDHEN and CDR2 SYDVKM. This CDR3 spans 15 amino acids. In DNA, the CDR3 is TGTGCCAGCAGTTTAGATGGCAGTTTGAACACTGAAGCTTTCTTT. Protein: CASSLDGSLNTEAFF. Variable domain in full (rest from reference TRBV28 and TRBJ1-1): DVKVTQSSRYLVKRTGEKVFLECVQDMDHENMFWYRQDPGLGLRLIYFSYDVKMKEKGDIPEGYSVSREKKERFSLILESASTNQTSMYLCASSLDGSLNTEAFFGQGTRLTVV.

This chain connects TRBV6-5 to TRBJ2-1; TRBD2 might be the D (5 bases). Germline-derived CDR1 and CDR2 are MNHEY and SVGAGI. With 6 bases removed from V and 1 base from J, the gap between germline ends came to 13 bases. CDR3 size: 15 residues. Written as DNA, the CDR3 is TGTGCCAGCAGGACCCTAGCTTATTCCTACAATGAGCAGTTCTTC. Translated: CASRTLAYSYNEQFF.

This clone was counted once. At one end, the junction sequence differs from germline, possibly due to a read error. The genes are TRBV7-7 and TRBJ2-1; no definite D call. This CDR3 region has 14 residues. Germline loops: CDR1 SSHAT, CDR2 FNYEAQ (reference sequence). The CDR3 here is CASSPLDSNNEQFF. The CDR3 DNA is TGTGCTAGCAGCCCCCTTGACTCCAACAATGAGCAGTTCTTC.

This rearrangement joins TRBV28 to TRBJ1-6; D unclear. CDR3 length equals 15 residues. Germline V lookup: CDR1 MDHEN, CDR2 SYDVKM. Between the trimmed V and J ends, which lost 3 bases and 9 bases, there was a span of 15 bases. DNA for the CDR3: TGTGCCAGCAGTTTGGAGGGCGCGGGAGGTTCACCCCTCCACTTT. Protein: CASSLEGAGGSPLHF.

This sequence joins TRBV5-1 and TRBJ1-1; possibly TRBD1 for D (6 bases). Germline V gives CDR1 SGHRS, CDR2 YFSETQ. V was shortened by 4 bases and J by 1 base, with 14 bases between the two germline ends. The CDR3 length is 15 residues. CDR3 loop: CASSGSRGQNTEAFF. The DNA for the CDR3 is TGCGCCAGCAGCGGAAGCCGGGGACAGAACACTGAAGCTTTCTTT.